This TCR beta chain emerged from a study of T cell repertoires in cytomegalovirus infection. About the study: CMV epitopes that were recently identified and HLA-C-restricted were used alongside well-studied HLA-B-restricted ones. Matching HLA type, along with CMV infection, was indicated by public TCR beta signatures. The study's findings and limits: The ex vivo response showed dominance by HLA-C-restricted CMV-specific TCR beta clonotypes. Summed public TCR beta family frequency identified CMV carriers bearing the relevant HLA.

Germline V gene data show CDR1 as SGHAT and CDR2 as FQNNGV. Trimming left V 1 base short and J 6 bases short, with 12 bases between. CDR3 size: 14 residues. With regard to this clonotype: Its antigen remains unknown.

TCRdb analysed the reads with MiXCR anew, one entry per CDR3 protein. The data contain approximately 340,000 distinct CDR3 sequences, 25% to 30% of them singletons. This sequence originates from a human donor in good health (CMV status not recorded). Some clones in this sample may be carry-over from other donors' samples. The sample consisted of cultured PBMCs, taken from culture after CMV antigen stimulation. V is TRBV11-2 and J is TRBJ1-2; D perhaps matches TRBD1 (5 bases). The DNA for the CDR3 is TGTGCCAGCAGCTTAGGGGGTACAGGCCATGGCTACACCTTC. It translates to CASSLGGTGHGYTF.